The 30 T cell receptor beta chains in this list originate from one sample, sequenced in a study of OX40 agonist ivuxolimab in advanced cancers. The table came from immunoSEQ multiplex PCR; TCRdb's copy has only in-frame clones and leaves some out. The sample lists around 65,000 clones; around 87% were seen once. The input for sequencing was CD4+ or CD8+ T cells sorted from blood, taken in a trial of the OX40 agonist ivuxolimab. These receptors all stem from an adult with an advanced solid tumor such as melanoma, head and neck, liver or kidney cancer.

This chain joins TRBV5-4 and TRBJ1-4; D gene ambiguous. Germline values: CDR1 SGHNT, CDR2 YYREEE (reference sequence). The length of the CDR3 is 14 residues. V was trimmed by 3 bases and J by 0 bases, leaving 6 bases between them. CDR3 nucleotide sequence: TGTGCCAGCAGCTCCTCAGCAACTAATGAAAAACTGTTTTTT. Protein: CASSSSATNEKLFF.

V gene TRBV5-1 combines with J gene TRBJ1-3; D ambiguous. The V end was cut by 4 bases, the J end by 1 base, with 12 bases between. CDR3 length: 15 amino acids. Germline values: CDR1 SGHRS, CDR2 YFSETQ. The CDR3 DNA reads as TGCGCCAGCAGCATGAACAGAAATTCTGGAAACACCATATATTTT. Encoded protein: CASSMNRNSGNTIYF.

This chain uses TRBV6-6 with TRBJ2-7; 12 bases agree with TRBD2. Germline CDR1 MNHNY, CDR2 SVGAGI (reference sequence). V shed 6 bases and J 2 bases; nucleotides not matched to a gene: 5. The CDR3 consists of 15 residues. CDR3: CASSGRLAGAYEQYF. The CDR3 nucleotides are TGTGCCAGCAGCGGCCGACTAGCGGGAGCCTACGAGCAGTACTTC.

The rearrangement links TRBV6-6 to TRBJ1-5; the D is unclear. V lost 7 bases and J 3 bases, leaving 10 bases between the germline ends. CDR1 is MNHNY and CDR2 is SVGAGI in the germline V gene (reference sequence). This CDR3 comprises 13 residues. DNA of the CDR3: TGTGCCAGCATTCCCCGCGTCAATCAGCCCCAGCATTTT. Its translation: CASIPRVNQPQHF.

This chain links TRBV10-1 with TRBJ2-7, with D tentatively TRBD1 (7 bases). Trimming left V 5 bases short and J 2 bases short, with 13 bases between. Germline CDR1 reads WNHNN; CDR2 reads SYGVQD (reference sequence). The CDR3 consists of 14 residues. CDR3 in DNA: TGCGCCAGCAGTCCGACAGGGAGGACCTACGAGCAGTACTTC. Translation: CASSPTGRTYEQYF.

The rearrangement joins TRBV6-1 to TRBJ1-2; TRBD1 is a possible D gene (5 bases). V was shortened by 2 bases and J by 8 bases, with 15 bases between the two germline ends. The CDR3 loop spans 14 amino acids. Germline-derived CDR1 and CDR2 are MNHNS and SASEGT. The CDR3 DNA reads TGTGCCAGCAGTGAAAGGGTAGCTCGGGGCGGCTACACCTTC. It specifies CASSERVARGGYTF.

The rearrangement joins TRBV19 to TRBJ2-1; 7 bases fit TRBD2. The V and J ends lost 5 bases and 5 bases, in that order; junction bases with no gene match: 9. This CDR3 is built from 15 residues. The germline V gene has CDR1 LNHDA and CDR2 SQIVND (reference sequence). The CDR3 region has the DNA TGTGCCAGTAGTCTCCAGCGGGGAGGACACAATGAGCAGTTCTTC. This sequence encodes CASSLQRGGHNEQFF.

The V and J genes are TRBV7-6 and TRBJ1-4; D call uncertain. V dropped 5 bases and J dropped 4 bases, with 2 bases sitting between them. This CDR3 has 11 amino acids. Germline-derived CDR1 and CDR2 are SGHVS and FNYEAQ. In DNA, the CDR3 is TGTGCCAGCAGCCTTAATGAAAAACTGTTTTTT. Translation gives CASSLNEKLFF.

The chain carries TRBV18 and TRBJ1-2; no firm D call. V was clipped by 1 base and J by 4 bases, with 4 bases between them. CDR3 length equals 12 residues. Germline CDR1 and CDR2: KGHSH and LQKENI. CDR3 bases: TGTGCCAGCTCACCACTCGGCTATGGCTACACCTTC. It translates to CASSPLGYGYTF.

This clone was recorded once. J is TRBJ2-4 and V is TRBV6-6, with D possibly being TRBD2 (6 bases). Germline CDR1 is MNHNY and CDR2 is SVGAGI (reference sequence). This CDR3 region has 15 residues. V was clipped by 5 bases and J by 0 bases, with 11 bases between them. The CDR3 is CASSTQGLAKNIQYF. Written as DNA, the CDR3 is TGTGCCAGCAGTACCCAGGGACTAGCCAAAAACATTCAGTACTTC.

The rearrangement joins TRBV7-2 to TRBJ2-7, with D perhaps TRBD1 or TRBD2 (5 bases each). This CDR3 comprises 15 residues. The V end was cut by 3 bases, the J end by 0 bases, with 12 bases between. Per germline, CDR1 SGHTA and CDR2 FQGNSA. The CDR3 loop reads CASSFEGTNSYEQYF. CDR3 sequence (DNA): TGTGCCAGCAGCTTTGAGGGGACCAACTCCTACGAGCAGTACTTC.

The rearrangement uses TRBV9 and TRBJ2-2, with D possibly being TRBD2 (5 bases). The CDR3 contains 12 residues. Germline values: CDR1 SGDLS, CDR2 YYNGEE. V shed 4 bases and J shed 9 bases, with 10 bases lying between them. The CDR3 loop is CASSTSVRELFF. The CDR3 DNA is TGTGCCAGCAGCACTAGTGTGCGGGAGCTGTTTTTT.

The rearrangement links TRBV7-2 to TRBJ2-1; 11 nucleotides align to TRBD1. The CDR3 extends over 15 amino acids. After removal of 5 bases from V and 9 bases from J, the junction contained 9 bases not matched to a gene. The germline gives CDR1 SGHTA, CDR2 FQGNSA. The CDR3, as DNA: TGTGCCAGCAGCGTCCGGGACAGGGGGGTCGTTGAGCAGTTCTTC. Translated: CASSVRDRGVVEQFF.

V usage is TRBV9 and J usage is TRBJ2-5, with D hard to call. V was cut by 0 bases and J by 1 base, with 7 bases left in between. CDR3 length: 14 amino acids. Germline V gives CDR1 SGDLS, CDR2 YYNGEE. The CDR3, as DNA: TGTGCCAGCAGCGTAGGTGGGATCCAAGAGACCCAGTACTTC. It encodes CASSVGGIQETQYF.

The genes are TRBV5-1 and TRBJ2-7; a possible D gene is TRBD1 (6 bases). Deletions cut 0 bases from V and 2 bases from J, with 12 bases between. Germline loops: CDR1 SGHRS, CDR2 YFSETQ. This CDR3 comprises 15 residues. DNA for the CDR3: TGCGCCAGCAGCTTGGATGGGACAAGTACCTACGAGCAGTACTTC. It specifies CASSLDGTSTYEQYF. The variable domain in full, completed from reference TRBV5-1 and TRBJ2-7, reads KAGVTQTPRYLIKTRGQQVTLSCSPISGHRSVSWYQQTPGQGLQFLFEYFSETQRNKGNFPGRFSGRQFSNSRSEMNVSTLELGDSALYLCASSLDGTSTYEQYFGPGTRLTVT.

J is TRBJ1-1 and V is TRBV27; D unresolved. CDR1 is MNHEY, CDR2 SMNVEV, per germline (reference sequence). The length of the CDR3 is 13 residues. Trimming shortened V by 5 bases and J by 6 bases, and 13 bases separated the two germline ends. For the CDR3, the DNA is TGTGCCAGCAGTCTCCCCTTCGAGGCTGAAGCTTTCTTT. The encoded protein is CASSLPFEAEAFF.

This clone was counted a few times. The V and J genes are TRBV18 and TRBJ1-1; possible D gene TRBD1, 5 bases. The CDR3 loop spans 13 amino acids. V was pared by 3 bases and J by 6 bases, with 11 bases between. CDR1 KGHSH and CDR2 LQKENI come from the germline V gene. CDR3 sequence: CASSPTEYSEAFF. For the CDR3, the DNA is TGTGCCAGCTCACCGACAGAATACTCTGAAGCTTTCTTT.

The chain links TRBV5-1 to TRBJ1-1, with D tentatively TRBD1 (6 bases). V dropped 7 bases and J dropped 1 base, with 14 bases sitting between them. Germline assignment: CDR1 SGHRS and CDR2 YFSETQ. This CDR3 contains 14 residues. The CDR3 DNA follows: TGCGCCAGCTCCGAGGGAGGGGGGAACACTGAAGCTTTCTTT. Encoded protein: CASSEGGGNTEAFF.

The rearrangement joins TRBV15 to TRBJ1-2; D not certain. Germline V gene lookup returns CDR1 LNHNV and CDR2 YYDKDF (reference sequence). V was cut by 5 bases and J by 0 bases, with 10 bases left in between. The CDR3 is 14 residues long. CDR3 amino acids: CATSQDRANYGYTF. In DNA, the CDR3 is TGTGCCACCAGCCAGGATCGGGCTAACTATGGCTACACCTTC.

J is TRBJ1-2 and V is TRBV5-4; 11 positions match TRBD1. J lost 5 bases, V lost 6 bases, and 9 bases had no gene match. This CDR3 has 15 amino acids. From germline, CDR1 is SGHNT and CDR2 YYREEE (reference sequence). The CDR3 bases are TGTGCCAGCACCACAGGACAGGGGGCGTGGTATGGCTACACCTTC. Protein sequence: CASTTGQGAWYGYTF. Full variable domain (missing parts from reference TRBV5-4 and TRBJ1-2): ETGVTQSPTHLIKTRGQQVTLRCSSQSGHNTVSWYQQALGQGPQFIFQYYREEENGRGNFPPRFSGLQFPNYSSELNVNALELDDSALYLCASTTGQGAWYGYTFGSGTRLTVV.

This clone was found a few times. This sequence joins TRBV19 and TRBJ2-1; unclear D gene. This CDR3 region has 15 residues. V was trimmed by 5 bases and J by 0 bases, leaving 11 bases between them. Per the germline V gene, CDR1 is LNHDA and CDR2 is SQIVND (reference sequence). The CDR3 sequence: CASSAPANSYNEQFF. The CDR3 DNA reads as TGTGCCAGTAGTGCGCCCGCGAACTCCTACAATGAGCAGTTCTTC. The variable domain in full, with the rest retrieved from reference TRBV19 and TRBJ2-1, is DGGITQSPKYLFRKEGQNVTLSCEQNLNHDAMYWYRQDPGQGLRLIYYSQIVNDFQKGDIAEGYSVSREKKESFPLTVTSAQKNPTAFYLCASSAPANSYNEQFFGPGTRLTVL.

The CDR3 loop reads CASSLAGGANQPQHF. CDR3 DNA: TGTGCCAGCAGCTTAGCCGGGGGCGCGAATCAGCCCCAGCATTTT. The V call is TRBV7-9, the J call TRBJ1-5; tentatively, D is TRBD1 (6 bases). V was pared by 0 bases and J by 4 bases, with 10 bases between. The CDR3 spans 15 residues. Germline V gene lookup returns CDR1 SEHNR and CDR2 FQNEAQ (reference sequence).

This clone occurred once. Germline is not matched at one junction end, which may reflect a read error. The chain recombines TRBV5-6 with TRBJ2-5; 8 nucleotides match TRBD1. Germline CDR1 reads SGHDT; CDR2 reads YYEEEE. This CDR3 spans 15 amino acids. The CDR3, as DNA: TGTGCCAGCAGCAAAACAGGGGGGACCCTAGAGGCCCAGTACTTC. This codes for CASSKTGGTLEAQYF.

The chain links TRBV5-4 to TRBJ2-3, with 12 bases fitting TRBD2. In germline, CDR1 is SGHNT, CDR2 YYREEE (reference sequence). The ends lost 5 bases at V and 6 bases at J; junction bases unmatched: 7. The CDR3 has 15 amino acids. CDR3 amino acids: CASRVLAGGADTQYF. DNA of the CDR3: TGTGCCAGCAGGGTACTAGCGGGAGGTGCCGATACGCAGTATTTT.

This sequence joins TRBV11-3 and TRBJ2-4; D perhaps matches TRBD2 (6 bases). CDR3 length: 18 amino acids. Looked up from germline, CDR1 is SGHNT and CDR2 is YENEEA. Deletions cut 1 base from V and 1 base from J, with 17 bases between. CDR3 protein: CASSLGLTTGVAKNIQYF. Here the CDR3 DNA reads TGTGCCAGCAGCTTAGGGCTCACGACGGGAGTGGCCAAAAACATTCAGTACTTC.

A single count supports this clone. The genes are TRBV10-3 and TRBJ2-7, with TRBD2 as a possible D gene (5 bases). The CDR3 loop spans 11 amino acids. Germline loops: CDR1 ENHRY, CDR2 SYGVKD. The V and J ends lost 3 bases and 11 bases respectively, with 11 bases between them. For the CDR3, the DNA is TGTGCCATCAGTGACGGGATATGGAAGTACTTC. Translated: CAISDGIWKYF.

This sequence joins TRBV15 and TRBJ2-5; D gene ambiguous. This CDR3 is built from 13 residues. V gave up 0 bases and J gave up 9 bases, with 11 bases separating them. Germline V CDR1 and CDR2: LNHNV, YYDKDF (reference sequence). The chain's CDR3 is CATSRDNDRAQYF. The CDR3 coding sequence is TGTGCCACCAGCAGAGATAACGATCGGGCCCAGTACTTC.

This chain joins TRBV28 and TRBJ2-6, with TRBD1 identical over 8 bases. J gave up 3 bases and V 7 bases, and 8 bases lay outside the gene matches. Germline lookup yields CDR1 MDHEN and CDR2 SYDVKM. The CDR3 extends over 16 amino acids. The chain's CDR3 is CASTSGGEFGANVLTF. CDR3 DNA: TGTGCCAGCACTTCAGGGGGCGAGTTTGGGGCCAACGTCCTGACTTTC.

This chain joins TRBV19 and TRBJ1-2; D may be TRBD1 (5 bases). Trimming took 4 bases from V and 6 from J, leaving 15 bases between them. CDR1 and CDR2 (germline): LNHDA, SQIVND (reference sequence). There are 14 residues in the CDR3. CDR3 sequence (DNA): TGTGCCAGTAGTAGAGGTGCAGGGTTCGATGGCTACACCTTC. It specifies CASSRGAGFDGYTF.

The chain has TRBV4-2 and TRBJ2-7, with TRBD1 matching 9 bases. The V segment lost 2 bases and the J segment 0 bases; nucleotides outside the gene matches: 14. Per germline, CDR1 LGHNA and CDR2 YNFKEQ. This CDR3 spans 19 amino acids. In DNA form, the CDR3 reads TGTGCCAGCAGCCAATCGAACCTCCCGGGACAGGGATTCTCCTACGAGCAGTACTTC. Translating it yields CASSQSNLPGQGFSYEQYF.